This TCR beta chain was sequenced in a study of T cell responses to AZD1222 COVID-19 vaccine (dated by TCRdb to about 2021). General notes on the study: Because spike-specific TCR depth and breadth did not differ between the two schedules, AZD1222 recipients who got a second dose at roughly 4 weeks were pooled with those who got a second dose at roughly 12 weeks. Enrollment into the trials was organized by age into subgroups of 18-55, 56-69 and 70-plus years, and those subgroups contained roughly 150, 30 and 60 TCR-sequenced participants, respectively. A total of approximately 240 trial participants underwent TCR sequencing, of whom roughly 210 had received two doses of AZD1222 and around 25 had received two doses of the MenACWY control vaccine. Here is what the overall study found, with its caveats: Epitopes outside the regions mutated in the B.1.351 and B.1.1.7 variants were reportedly recognized by nearly half of the unique spike-specific TCRs. Most participants were white British and females outnumbered males, and the authors suggested that clonal diversity may have been underestimated. Because no samples from the day 14 peak response were available, repertoires could be characterized only after the peak T cell response. In the small 56-69-year group, the increase in depth fell short of significance, most likely because of low power. Conclusions about previously exposed vaccinees were limited because only five to seven AZD1222 recipients were SARS-CoV-2 seropositive at baseline. A significant rise in spike-specific TCR breadth and depth was observed after two AZD1222 doses relative to day 0 and relative to MenACWY recipients. The vaccine-associated CD4 TCRs covered the entire spike protein, and the dominant responses fell in regions 160-218 and 743-854.

Read against the paper, the sample's time point label means: baseline before first vaccination. Vaccinee samples came from UK trials COV001 and COV002, including a single-blind randomized controlled phase 2/3 trial of AZD1222 (ChAdOx1 nCoV-19) in healthy adults. For TCRbeta chain sequencing, PBMC samples were collected from trial participants at day 0 and at day 28 after the second dose. The CDR3 regions of human TCRbeta chains were analyzed by immunosequencing. In the source study's methods: TCRs in the repertoires were matched against a reference library of SARS-CoV-2-specific TCRs that had been generated with the MIRA antigen-specificity platform. Breadth was defined as the fraction of unique TCRs that were SARS-CoV-2-associated. Depth was defined as the fraction of total T cells that were SARS-CoV-2-associated. Using the MIRA data, each spike-specific TCR was mapped to the spike region that the TCR reacts to and placed in a CD4 or CD8 class. Log10-transformed breadth and depth values were compared by one-way ANOVA with Sidak's multiple comparisons tests. Not all clones reach the TCRdb copy of this immuneACCESS table, which keeps in-frame sequences only. Checked studies attribute under half of the gap to unresolved V genes and leave the rest unexplained. The V and J calls and clone size come from that table; D and trimming were worked out from the DNA. This sample lists approximately 190,000 clones; about 94% were detected once. The ten largest clonotypes hold about 9.3% of the sample.

This clone has a single count. It has no known antigen specificity. Base qualities are not recorded, but no much larger clone differs from it by a single base. Specimen: peripheral blood, collected on day 0 of AZD1222 vaccination. This receptor was identified in an adult in good health.

Here the CDR3 is given as CASSEVDFSEAFF. The DNA sequence reads TGTGCCAGCAGTGAAGTAGACTTTTCTGAAGCTTTCTTT. The rearrangement combines TRBV6-1 with TRBJ1-1, with the D gene uncertain. The trim is 1 base for V and 6 bases for J, with a gap of 9 bases between the germline ends. Taken from cysteine to phenylalanine, the CDR3 has 13 residues. Only CDR3 DNA is held: 39 bases, read in frame from base 1. CDR1 MNHNS and CDR2 SASEGT were looked up in the germline V gene.